The clone carrying this TCR beta chain was found a few times. Original processing methods: Amplification of reference gene primers provided the estimated nucleated cell counts. Clones were read by immunoSEQ multiplex PCR, and TCRdb kept only the in-frame ones, dropping some. Clone size and the V and J calls come from that table; the DNA yielded D and trimming. The repertoire has 90,000 to 130,000 clones, about 88% of them found once; the top ten carry over 1.2%. The sample comes from a study of blood T cell repertoires in COVID-19. The CDR3 spans 11 residues. Germline V lookup: CDR1 SNHLY, CDR2 FYNNEI. The V end was cut by 8 bases, the J end by 3 bases, with 7 bases between.

The chain uses TRBV2 and TRBJ1-1; D is uncertain. The source is a man aged 40-50 years with acute or convalescent COVID-19. Sequencing was done on a sample of peripheral blood. The CDR3 loop is CASLGYTEAFF. The CDR3 region has the DNA TGTGCCAGCCTCGGGTACACTGAAGCTTTCTTT. Based on the CDR3 plus reference TRBV2 and TRBJ1-1, the full variable domain is EPEVTQTPSHQVTQMGQEVILRCVPISNHLYFYWYRQILGQKVEFLVSFYNNEISEKSEIFDDQFSVERPDGSNFTLKIRSTKLEDSAMYFCASLGYTEAFFGQGTRLTVV.